Listed here are 8 T cell receptor beta chains from one sample, sequenced in a study of vaccination and CD4 T cells after COVID-19 (dated by TCRdb to between 2021 and 2024). This specimen's treatment or condition label, per the study, means: 10-day PBMC culture with coronavirus spike peptide pools or control peptides (ViraFEST assay). These TCRs' antigens remain unknown. Library generation was performed with PCR. The sequencing machine was an Illumina iSeq 100. TCR sequencing of DNA from cultured CD4+ T cells used the Oncomine TCR Beta short-read assay at the Johns Hopkins FTIC core. The public reads were reanalyzed by TCRdb: fastp trimming at Q25, MiXCR alignment, in-frame beta chains only. Merged by CDR3 protein, the rows form single entries marked with the most common genes and DNA. The sample yields 12,000 to 15,000 distinct CDR3 sequences; roughly half were counted once. In total, the top ten clones hold under 10% of the sample.

Material for sequencing was CD4+ T cells from blood, cultured in vitro. These receptors originate from a human donor who had recovered from COVID-19.

The DNA for the CDR3 is TGTGCCAGCAGTTACTCGATTGGCTTCTATAATTCACCCCTCCACTTT. Encoded protein: CASSYSIGFYNSPLHF. This chain connects TRBV6-5 to TRBJ1-6; D gene unclear. This CDR3 contains 16 residues. V was shortened by 0 bases and J by 3 bases, with 9 bases between the two germline ends. Germline lookup yields CDR1 MNHEY and CDR2 SVGAGI.

The rearrangement links TRBV6-5 to TRBJ2-5; possible D gene TRBD2, 6 bases. Trimming removed 0 bases at V and 2 bases at J, with 22 bases between. CDR1 is MNHEY, CDR2 SVGAGI, per germline. The CDR3 consists of 19 residues. The CDR3 protein is CASSYSTVRAGRAQETQYF. CDR3 nucleotide sequence: TGTGCCAGCAGTTACTCGACTGTTAGGGCGGGACGGGCTCAAGAGACCCAGTACTTC.

The chain links TRBV20-1 to TRBJ1-1; D gene unclear. V shed 4 bases and J shed 2 bases, with 14 bases lying between them. This CDR3 spans 14 amino acids. Germline V gives CDR1 DFQATT, CDR2 SNEGSKA (reference sequence). CDR3 amino acids: CSAIEGRSNTEAFF. DNA for the CDR3: TGCAGTGCTATCGAAGGACGGTCAAACACTGAAGCTTTCTTT.

The CDR3, as DNA: TGCAGTGCTTTTACCAGAGCGGGAGCTAGCACAGATACGCAGTATTTT. Translating gives CSAFTRAGASTDTQYF. This rearrangement joins TRBV20-1 to TRBJ2-3; 8 bases fit TRBD2. The CDR3 covers 16 residues. Germline CDR1 DFQATT, CDR2 SNEGSKA (reference sequence). The V segment lost 5 bases and the J segment 0 bases; nucleotides outside the gene matches: 10.

This clonotype has more than one count but fewer than ten. This sequence joins TRBV7-2 and TRBJ2-3; 7 bases fit TRBD1. The CDR3 contains 15 residues. Germline trimming cut 4 bases from V and 5 bases from J; bases unmatched to any gene: 9. Germline CDR1 and CDR2: SGHTA and FQGNSA. The CDR3 region has the DNA TGTGCCAGCAGCTCACAGGGGTTGTCGGTAGATACGCAGTATTTT. Translated, it gives CASSSQGLSVDTQYF.

This chain joins TRBV11-3 and TRBJ2-1; tentative D call: TRBD2 (6 bases). Germline CDR1 and CDR2: SGHNT and YENEEA. The CDR3 has 13 amino acids. The V and J ends lost 5 bases and 7 bases respectively, with 12 bases between them. This CDR3 is CASSTGTQNEQFF. Here the CDR3 DNA reads TGTGCCAGCAGCACCGGGACTCAGAATGAGCAGTTCTTC.

The CDR3, as DNA: TGTGCCAGCAGAGGCGGGAGTTGGTCCAGCGGGGAGCTGTTTTTT. As protein: CASRGGSWSSGELFF. The chain carries TRBV2 and TRBJ2-2; 7 bases fit TRBD2. In germline, CDR1 is SNHLY, CDR2 FYNNEI. The CDR3 has 15 residues. V was pared by 6 bases and J by 7 bases, with 11 bases of the junction left unmatched.

V usage is TRBV19 and J usage is TRBJ2-3; TRBD2 matches 9 bases. The germline V gene encodes CDR1 LNHDA and CDR2 SQIVND (reference sequence). V was clipped by 7 bases and J by 2 bases; unmatched bases: 16. The CDR3 has 18 residues. CDR3 amino acids: CASTFGGRARGTTDTQYF. In DNA, the CDR3 is TGTGCCAGTACTTTCGGCGGGAGGGCCAGGGGTACCACAGATACGCAGTATTTT.